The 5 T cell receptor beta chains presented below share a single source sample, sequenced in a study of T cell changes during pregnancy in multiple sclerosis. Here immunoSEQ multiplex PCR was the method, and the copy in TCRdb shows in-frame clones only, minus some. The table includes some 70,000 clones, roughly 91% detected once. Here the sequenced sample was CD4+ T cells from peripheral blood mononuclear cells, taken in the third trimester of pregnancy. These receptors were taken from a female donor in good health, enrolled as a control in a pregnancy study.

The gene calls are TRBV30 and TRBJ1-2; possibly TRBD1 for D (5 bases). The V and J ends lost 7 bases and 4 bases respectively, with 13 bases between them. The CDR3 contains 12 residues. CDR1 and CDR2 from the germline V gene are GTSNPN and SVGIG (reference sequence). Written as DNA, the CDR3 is TGTGCCTTGACAGCCCCAGCCTATGGCTACACCTTC. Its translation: CALTAPAYGYTF.

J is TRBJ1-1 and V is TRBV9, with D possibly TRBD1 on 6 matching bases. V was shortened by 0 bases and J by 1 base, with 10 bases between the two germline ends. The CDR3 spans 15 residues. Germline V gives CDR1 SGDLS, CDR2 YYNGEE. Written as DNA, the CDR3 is TGTGCCAGCAGCGTAGTAGCCAGGGGGAACACTGAAGCTTTCTTT. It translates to CASSVVARGNTEAFF.

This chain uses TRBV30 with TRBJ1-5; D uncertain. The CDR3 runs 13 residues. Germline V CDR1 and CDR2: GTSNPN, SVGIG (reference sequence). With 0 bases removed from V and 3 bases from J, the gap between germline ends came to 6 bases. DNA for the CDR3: TGTGCCTGGAGTGTATCGGTCAATCAGCCCCAGCATTTT. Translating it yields CAWSVSVNQPQHF.

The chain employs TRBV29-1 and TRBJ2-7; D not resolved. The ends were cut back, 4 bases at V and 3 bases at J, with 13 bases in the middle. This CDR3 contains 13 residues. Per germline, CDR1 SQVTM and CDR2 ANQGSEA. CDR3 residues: CSVVQVVGYEQYF. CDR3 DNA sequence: TGCAGCGTTGTTCAGGTGGTAGGCTACGAGCAGTACTTC.

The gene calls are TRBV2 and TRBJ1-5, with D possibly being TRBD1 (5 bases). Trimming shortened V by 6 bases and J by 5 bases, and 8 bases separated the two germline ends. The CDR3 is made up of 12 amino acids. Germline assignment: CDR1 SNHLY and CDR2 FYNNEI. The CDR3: CASSQTDQPQHF. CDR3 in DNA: TGTGCCAGCAGCCAGACAGATCAGCCCCAGCATTTT.